This TCR beta chain is drawn from a study of regulatory T cells in long-lasting Graves disease. There are many counts of this clonotype. Indicated time point: newly diagnosed GD, antithyroid drugs for less than 3 months. PBMC RNA was the source of the TCR library. Patients were from an endocrinology department in Xi'an, China. The authors built TCR beta libraries using iRepertoire HTBI primers and Arm-PCR of CDR3 regions. MiXCR, applied by TCRdb to the multiplex PCR reads, yields one record per CDR3 protein. The table records 500,000 to 700,000 distinct CDR3 sequences, 15% to 20% of them present only once. Germline V gene lookup returns CDR1 SQVTM and CDR2 ANQGSEA. The CDR3 has 17 amino acids. The ends lost 8 bases at V and 2 bases at J; junction bases unmatched: 19. This same sample was also taken into another study, of T cells in Graves' hyperthyroidism and ophthalmopathy. This second study says: In the blood, most expanded thyroid clonotypes above 0.001 appeared as well. Researchers report that a 13 V-J model separated ophthalmopathy from stable hyperthyroidism.

The rearrangement uses TRBV29-1 and TRBJ1-1; 8 bases fit TRBD1. The TCR was taken from a woman aged 25-40 years with Graves disease. Sequenced material: peripheral blood mononuclear cells (PBMCs), taken at new diagnosis, from a patient treated with antithyroid drugs. This CDR3 is CSTSRGQFTYSNTEAFF. The CDR3 DNA follows: TGCAGCACCAGCAGGGGGCAATTCACATACAGCAACACTGAAGCTTTCTTT.